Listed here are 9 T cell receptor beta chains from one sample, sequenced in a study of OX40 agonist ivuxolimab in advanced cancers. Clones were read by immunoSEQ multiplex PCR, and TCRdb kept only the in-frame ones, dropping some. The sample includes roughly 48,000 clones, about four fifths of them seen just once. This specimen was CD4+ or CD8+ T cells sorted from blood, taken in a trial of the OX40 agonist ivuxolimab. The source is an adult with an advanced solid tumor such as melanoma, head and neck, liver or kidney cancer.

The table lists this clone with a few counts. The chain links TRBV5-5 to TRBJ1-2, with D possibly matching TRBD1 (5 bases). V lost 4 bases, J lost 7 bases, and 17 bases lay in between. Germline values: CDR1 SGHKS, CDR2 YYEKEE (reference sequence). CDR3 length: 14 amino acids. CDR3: CASSAETGGVGYTF. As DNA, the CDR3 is TGTGCCAGCAGCGCAGAAACAGGAGGGGTTGGCTACACCTTC.

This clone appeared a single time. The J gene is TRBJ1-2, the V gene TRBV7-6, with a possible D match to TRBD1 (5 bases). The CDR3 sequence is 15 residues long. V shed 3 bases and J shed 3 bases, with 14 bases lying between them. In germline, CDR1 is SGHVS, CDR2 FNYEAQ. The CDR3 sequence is CASSLFQGVHYGYTF. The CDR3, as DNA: TGTGCCAGCAGCTTGTTCCAGGGAGTCCACTATGGCTACACCTTC. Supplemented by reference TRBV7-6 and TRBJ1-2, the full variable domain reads GAGVSQSPRYKVTKRGQDVALRCDPISGHVSLYWYRQALGQGPEFLTYFNYEAQQDKSGLPNDRFSAERPEGSISTLTIQRTEQRDSAMYRCASSLFQGVHYGYTFGSGTRLTVV.

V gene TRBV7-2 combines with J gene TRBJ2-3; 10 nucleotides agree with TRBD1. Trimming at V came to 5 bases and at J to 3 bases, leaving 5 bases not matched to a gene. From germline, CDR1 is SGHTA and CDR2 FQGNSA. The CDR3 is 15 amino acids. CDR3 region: CASSPRTGGTDTQYF. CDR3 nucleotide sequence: TGTGCCAGCAGCCCCCGGACAGGGGGTACAGATACGCAGTATTTT. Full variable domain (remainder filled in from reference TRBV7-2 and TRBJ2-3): GAGVSQSPSNKVTEKGKDVELRCDPISGHTALYWYRQSLGQGLEFLIYFQGNSAPDKSGLPSDRFSAERTGGSVSTLTIQRTQQEDSAVYLCASSPRTGGTDTQYFGPGTRLTVL.

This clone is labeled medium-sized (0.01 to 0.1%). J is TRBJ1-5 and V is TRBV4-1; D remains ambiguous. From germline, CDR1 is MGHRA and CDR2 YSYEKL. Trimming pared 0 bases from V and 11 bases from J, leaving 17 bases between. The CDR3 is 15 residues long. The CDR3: CASSQDERGYKAQHF. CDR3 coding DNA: TGCGCCAGCAGCCAAGATGAGAGAGGTTACAAGGCCCAGCATTTT.

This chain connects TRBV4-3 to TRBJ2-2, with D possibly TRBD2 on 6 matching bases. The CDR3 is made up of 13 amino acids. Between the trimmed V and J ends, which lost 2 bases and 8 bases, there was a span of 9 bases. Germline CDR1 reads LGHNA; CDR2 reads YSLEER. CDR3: CASSQPGAGELFF. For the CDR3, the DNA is TGCGCCAGCAGCCAACCGGGAGCGGGGGAGCTGTTTTTT.

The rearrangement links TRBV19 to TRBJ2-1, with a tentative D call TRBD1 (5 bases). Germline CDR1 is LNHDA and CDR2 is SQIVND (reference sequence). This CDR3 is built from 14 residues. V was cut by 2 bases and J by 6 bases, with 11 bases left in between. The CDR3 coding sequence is TGTGCCAGTAGTATAATTGGGGCGCGCAATGAGCAGTTCTTC. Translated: CASSIIGARNEQFF.

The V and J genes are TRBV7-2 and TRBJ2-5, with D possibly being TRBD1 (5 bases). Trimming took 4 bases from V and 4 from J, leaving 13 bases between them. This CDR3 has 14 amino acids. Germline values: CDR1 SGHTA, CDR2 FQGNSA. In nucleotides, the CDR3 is TGTGCCAGCAGCTCCAGGGTTTATACAGAGACCCAGTACTTC. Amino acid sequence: CASSSRVYTETQYF.

The CDR3 coding sequence is TGTGCCAGCATGAGCCCCCTCGAGCGAAATAGCAATCAGCCCCAGCATTTT. Translated, it gives CASMSPLERNSNQPQHF. This sequence joins TRBV2 and TRBJ1-5; no reliable D call. CDR1 is SNHLY and CDR2 is FYNNEI in the germline V gene. CDR3 size: 17 residues. Trimming took off 7 bases at V and 0 bases at J, with 19 bases between the two ends.

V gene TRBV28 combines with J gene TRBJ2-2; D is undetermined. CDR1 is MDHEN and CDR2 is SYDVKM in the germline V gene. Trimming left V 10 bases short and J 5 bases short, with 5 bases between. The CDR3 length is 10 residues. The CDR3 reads CATSTGELFF. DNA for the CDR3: TGTGCCACCTCTACCGGGGAGCTGTTTTTT.